A single sample is the source of the 7 T cell receptor beta chains below, sequenced in a study of technical replicates of blood from a few donors. Using immunoSEQ multiplex PCR, the repertoire was profiled, and TCRdb retains in-frame clones only, with some absent. The profile covers about 83,000 clones, with 90% to 98% appearing a single time and just over 0.3% taken by the ten largest. Sample: T cells isolated from PBMCs. The receptor set was obtained from a human donor in good health.

The V gene is TRBV7-9, the J gene TRBJ2-1; the match to TRBD2 covers 10 bases. CDR1 is SEHNR, CDR2 FQNEAQ, per germline (reference sequence). The CDR3 loop spans 16 amino acids. The J segment lost 4 bases and the V segment lost 5 bases, leaving 8 bases of the junction unmatched. The CDR3 DNA is TGTGCCAGCAGCCATGCCCTAGCGGGAGATTACAATGAGCAGTTCTTC. Its translation is CASSHALAGDYNEQFF. Filled out from reference TRBV7-9 and TRBJ2-1, the complete variable domain reads DTGVSQNPRHKITKRGQNVTFRCDPISEHNRLYWYRQTLGQGPEFLTYFQNEAQLEKSRLLSDRFSAERPKGSFSTLEIQRTEQGDSAMYLCASSHALAGDYNEQFFGPGTRLTVL.

CDR3 coding DNA: TGCGCCAGCAGCGCGGGACAGGGATTCGACGAGCAGTACTTC. Encoded protein: CASSAGQGFDEQYF. The V gene is TRBV5-1, the J gene TRBJ2-7; TRBD1 agrees at 9 bases. The CDR3 length is 14 residues. Trimming took 4 bases from V and 5 from J; bases not matched to a gene: 7. CDR1 is SGHRS and CDR2 is YFSETQ in the germline V gene.

This rearrangement joins TRBV25-1 to TRBJ2-7; 8 bases are shared with TRBD2. Germline V gives CDR1 MGHDK, CDR2 SYGVNS. The CDR3 runs to 14 residues. Losses at the gene ends were 3 bases for V and 2 bases for J; bases not matched to a gene: 3. The CDR3 sequence is CASSEVAGTYEQYF. DNA of the CDR3: TGTGCCAGCAGTGAGGTAGCGGGGACCTACGAGCAGTACTTC.

This clone was detected only a few times. The chain uses TRBV30 and TRBJ1-5; D possibly corresponds to TRBD1 (5 bases). CDR3 size: 15 residues. V lost 0 bases and J 5 bases, leaving 14 bases between the germline ends. The germline V gene encodes CDR1 GTSNPN and CDR2 SVGIG (reference sequence). The CDR3: CAWSVGQGLDQPQHF. CDR3 in DNA: TGTGCCTGGAGTGTTGGGCAGGGTTTGGATCAGCCCCAGCATTTT.

The chain links TRBV4-3 to TRBJ2-2; 8 bases agree with TRBD2. CDR1 and CDR2 from the germline V gene are LGHNA and YSLEER. J lost 5 bases, V lost 0 bases, and 11 bases had no gene match. CDR3 length: 18 amino acids. The chain's CDR3 is CASSQDGAVSGKTGELFF. CDR3 bases: TGCGCCAGCAGCCAAGATGGGGCCGTTAGCGGGAAGACCGGGGAGCTGTTTTTT.

This clone was recorded only once. The rearrangement joins TRBV7-6 to TRBJ2-1; 9 nucleotides agree with TRBD2. V lost 5 bases, J lost 5 bases, and 4 bases stayed unmatched. The CDR3 extends over 14 amino acids. CDR1 SGHVS and CDR2 FNYEAQ come from the germline V gene. CDR3 coding DNA: TGTGCCAGCAGCCCCATAGCGGGAGACAATGAGCAGTTCTTC. This encodes CASSPIAGDNEQFF. Filled out from reference TRBV7-6 and TRBJ2-1, the complete variable domain reads GAGVSQSPRYKVTKRGQDVALRCDPISGHVSLYWYRQALGQGPEFLTYFNYEAQQDKSGLPNDRFSAERPEGSISTLTIQRTEQRDSAMYRCASSPIAGDNEQFFGPGTRLTVL.

The CDR3 nucleotides are TGCAGCGCTCGGACAGATGCAACTAATGAAAAACTGTTTTTT. It specifies CSARTDATNEKLFF. The V and J genes are TRBV29-1 and TRBJ1-4; D may be TRBD1 (6 bases). Trimming left V 7 bases short and J 0 bases short, with 12 bases between. This CDR3 is 14 amino acids long. Per germline, CDR1 SQVTM and CDR2 ANQGSEA. Full variable domain (missing parts from reference TRBV29-1 and TRBJ1-4): SAVISQKPSRDICQRGTSLTIQCQVDSQVTMMFWYRQQPGQSLTLIATANQGSEATYESGFVIDKFPISRPNLTFSTLTVSNMSPEDSSIYLCSARTDATNEKLFFGSGTQLSVL.